This TCR beta chain was retrieved from a study of T cells in localized non-small cell lung cancer. Clones were sequenced by immunoSEQ multiplex PCR, and TCRdb holds only the in-frame ones, with some missing. The table includes around 78,000 clones, more than 70% detected once. Germline-derived CDR1 and CDR2 are MNHEY and SVGAGI. The length of the CDR3 is 15 residues. V lost 0 bases to trimming and J lost 6 bases, with 14 bases between them. The clonotype comes from a woman aged 40-69 years with stage I squamous cell lung carcinoma. The sample was peripheral blood, taken before any cancer treatment. The rearrangement links TRBV6-5 to TRBJ1-2; D is unresolved. The CDR3 nucleotides are TGTGCCAGCAGTTACTCGAACAGCCCTCTAGATGGCTACACCTTC. Translation: CASSYSNSPLDGYTF.